Below are 4 T cell receptor beta chains sequenced from a single sample in a study of T cell responses to AZD1222 COVID-19 vaccine. Here immunoSEQ multiplex PCR was the method, and the copy in TCRdb shows in-frame clones only, minus some. The sample comprises about 160,000 clones, around 87% of which are singletons, and roughly 6.9% rests with the top ten. Sequencing used peripheral blood, obtained on day 0 of AZD1222 vaccination. These TCRs come from an adult in good health.

The chain uses TRBV21-1 and TRBJ2-7. TRBV21-1 is assigned pseudogene status. This CDR3 contains 12 residues. CDR3 residues: CASSKVFYEQYV. As DNA, the CDR3 is TGTGCCAGCAGCAAAGTGTTCTACGAGCAGTACGTC.

This chain links TRBV2 with TRBJ1-2; possibly TRBD1 for D (5 bases). Trimming shortened V by 4 bases and J by 8 bases, and 14 bases separated the two germline ends. The CDR3 consists of 13 residues. Germline lookup yields CDR1 SNHLY and CDR2 FYNNEI. The chain's CDR3 is CASSGKKGTGYTF. The CDR3 nucleotides read TGTGCCAGCAGTGGGAAAAAGGGGACGGGCTACACCTTC.

This chain uses TRBV4-3 with TRBJ2-7, with 10 bases aligning to TRBD1. This CDR3 contains 16 residues. Germline CDR1 LGHNA, CDR2 YSLEER. The V segment lost 4 bases and the J segment 6 bases; nucleotides outside the gene matches: 12. CDR3 sequence reads: CASSPTGGRRAGEQYF. The DNA of the CDR3 is TGCGCCAGCAGCCCGACAGGGGGCAGGAGGGCAGGCGAGCAGTACTTC.

The V call is TRBV5-1, the J call TRBJ1-1; D might be TRBD1 (6 bases). The CDR3 extends over 15 amino acids. Looked up from germline, CDR1 is SGHRS and CDR2 is YFSETQ. V lost 2 bases to trimming and J lost 3 bases, with 14 bases between them. The CDR3 here is CASSLAGTPDTEAFF. The CDR3 region has the DNA TGCGCCAGCAGCTTAGCCGGGACACCGGACACTGAAGCTTTCTTT.